Shown below are 10 T cell receptor beta chains from a single sample sequenced in a study of blood T cell repertoires in COVID-19. TCRdb keeps only in-frame clones here, not all; method: immunoSEQ multiplex PCR. The sample records roughly 230,000 clones, approximately 84% being singletons. Sequenced input: peripheral blood. Source of these receptors: a man aged 50 or older with active or convalescent COVID-19.

The chain links TRBV5-6 to TRBJ1-5; TRBD1 agrees at 7 bases. CDR3 length: 14 amino acids. CDR1 SGHDT and CDR2 YYEEEE come from the germline V gene. The junction had 3 bases not matched to a gene; V was cut back by 3 bases and J by 3 bases. Here the CDR3 DNA reads TGTGCCAGCAGCTCACAGGGGCCCAATCAGCCCCAGCATTTT. Protein sequence: CASSSQGPNQPQHF.

The chain employs TRBV15 and TRBJ2-5; perhaps TRBD1 as D (5 bases). Germline V gene lookup returns CDR1 LNHNV and CDR2 YYDKDF (reference sequence). The CDR3 spans 15 residues. Between the trimmed V and J ends, which lost 1 base and 4 bases, there was a span of 13 bases. CDR3 sequence reads: CATSRVGDGRETQYF. DNA of the CDR3: TGTGCCACCAGCAGAGTAGGGGATGGAAGAGAGACCCAGTACTTC.

The chain is built from TRBV5-1 and TRBJ1-1; D gene ambiguous. V lost 5 bases to trimming and J lost 6 bases, with 23 bases between them. Per germline, CDR1 SGHRS and CDR2 YFSETQ. The CDR3 is 16 residues long. CDR3 DNA: TGCGCCAGCAGGGCCGGAGAGGGTGATGGTTTCCCTGAAGCTTTCTTT. Amino acid sequence: CASRAGEGDGFPEAFF.

The chain is built from TRBV30 and TRBJ1-6; D ambiguous. The germline CDR1 and CDR2 sequences are GTSNPN and SVGIG (reference sequence). The V end was cut by 0 bases, the J end by 4 bases, with 7 bases between. This CDR3 spans 14 amino acids. As DNA, the CDR3 is TGTGCCTGGAGTGTAACAGTGTATAATTCACCCCTCCACTTT. This codes for CAWSVTVYNSPLHF.

This chain links TRBV14 with TRBJ2-3; 10 bases are shared with TRBD1. Germline values: CDR1 SGHDN, CDR2 FVKESK. The CDR3 covers 15 residues. V lost 2 bases to trimming and J lost 5 bases; unmatched junction nucleotides: 4. The CDR3 loop is CASSQRTGGKDTQYF. As DNA, the CDR3 is TGTGCCAGCAGCCAAAGGACAGGGGGTAAAGATACGCAGTATTTT.

This chain links TRBV7-2 with TRBJ1-2; no clear D gene. This CDR3 has 13 amino acids. Germline values: CDR1 SGHTA, CDR2 FQGNSA. V shed 6 bases and J shed 7 bases, with 15 bases lying between them. The CDR3 region has the DNA TGTGCCAGCAGTCGGGGATCCACGGGTGGCTACACCTTC. Translating gives CASSRGSTGGYTF.

This chain connects TRBV6-5 to TRBJ1-4; 8 nucleotides match TRBD1. J was trimmed by 8 bases and V by 6 bases; bases with no gene match: 8. Per the germline V gene, CDR1 is MNHEY and CDR2 is SVGAGI. The CDR3 runs 14 residues. DNA for the CDR3: TGTGCCAGCAGGGACCCAGGGGGCCAAGAAAAACTGTTTTTT. This codes for CASRDPGGQEKLFF.

The V call is TRBV5-1, the J call TRBJ2-1; perhaps TRBD1 as D (6 bases). V was cut by 4 bases and J by 2 bases, with 13 bases left in between. The CDR3 runs 15 residues. In germline, CDR1 is SGHRS, CDR2 YFSETQ. The CDR3 DNA follows: TGCGCCAGCAGCCCGGTGCAGGGGACCTACAATGAGCAGTTCTTC. Translating it yields CASSPVQGTYNEQFF.

V gene TRBV2 combines with J gene TRBJ2-7; D is perhaps TRBD2 (5 bases). The CDR3 spans 12 residues. Trimming left V 8 bases short and J 2 bases short, with 10 bases between. Germline CDR1 SNHLY, CDR2 FYNNEI. CDR3 loop: CASGGDTYEQYF. In DNA, the CDR3 is TGTGCCAGCGGAGGAGATACCTACGAGCAGTACTTC.

V gene TRBV19 combines with J gene TRBJ1-1, with D possibly being TRBD1 (6 bases). Germline V gene sequence: CDR1 LNHDA, CDR2 SQIVND (reference sequence). With 6 bases removed from V and 0 bases from J, the gap between germline ends came to 26 bases. The CDR3 runs to 19 residues. The CDR3 region is CASSLLTLRTVTMNTEAFF. The CDR3 nucleotides are TGTGCCAGTAGCCTCCTCACCCTCCGGACAGTCACTATGAACACTGAAGCTTTCTTT.